The clone carrying this T cell receptor (beta chain) has a count of ten or more. V was pared by 7 bases and J by 4 bases, with 12 bases of the junction left unmatched. CDR3 length: 16 amino acids. This sample was included in a study of prognosis after radiotherapy for stage I lung cancer. Multiplex PCR in two rounds served to amplify TCR beta CDR3 from genomic DNA. Specific primers for each TRBV and TRBJ gene were what first-round PCR used. MiXCR was run by TCRdb on the multiplex PCR reads, yielding one entry per CDR3 protein. The sample consists of 20,000 to 30,000 distinct CDR3 sequences, 40% of them appearing once.

Material: PBMCs, obtained before or after stereotactic body radiation therapy (not recorded which). This TCR was recovered from a donor aged 50 or older with non-small cell lung cancer. The rearrangement uses TRBV12-3 or TRBV12-4 and TRBJ2-1; 8 nucleotides line up with TRBD2. CDR3 residues: CASTALSERGYNEQFF. The CDR3 region has the DNA TGTGCCAGCACCGCGCTGAGCGAGCGGGGGTACAATGAGCAGTTCTTC.